Below are 18 T cell receptor beta chains sequenced from a single sample in a study of beta chain features in type 1 diabetes. General study points: Shortening of TCRB CDR3s, moderate but significant, appeared in all four CD4+ subsets of Type 1 diabetes patients.

Investigators reverse transcribed all isolated RNA, so they sequenced expressed TCRB transcripts. Libraries were prepared by immunoSEQ multiplex PCR; TCRdb keeps only in-frame clonotypes and omits some of them. The sample shows 600,000 to 700,000 clones, roughly an eighth of them seen only once. These receptors lack a known antigen. The source material was naive CD4+ T cells from blood. All receptors derive from a man under 40 with type 1 diabetes.

This clone was detected a few times. This chain uses TRBV18 with TRBJ2-5, with D hard to call. The CDR3 spans 14 residues. With 1 base removed from V and 4 bases from J, the gap between germline ends came to 10 bases. Germline V CDR1 and CDR2: KGHSH, LQKENI. This CDR3 is CASSPRAGAETQYF. The DNA of the CDR3 is TGTGCCAGCTCACCACGGGCAGGCGCAGAGACCCAGTACTTC.

The V gene is TRBV7-9, the J gene TRBJ2-2; D gene uncertain. Trimming took off 5 bases at V and 7 bases at J, with 8 bases between the two ends. The CDR3 runs to 12 residues. Per germline, CDR1 SEHNR and CDR2 FQNEAQ (reference sequence). CDR3 nucleotide sequence: TGTGCCAGCAGCGCCCCGGGCGGGGAGCTGTTTTTT. Its protein is CASSAPGGELFF.

The chain recombines TRBV9 with TRBJ1-6; D is unresolved. V was pared by 3 bases and J by 7 bases, with 14 bases between. Germline-derived CDR1 and CDR2 are SGDLS and YYNGEE. CDR3 size: 15 residues. CDR3 nucleotide sequence: TGTGCCAGCAGCGCAGAGGAGTCAGCGAATTCACCCCTCCACTTT. Its translation: CASSAEESANSPLHF.

This clone turned up a few times. The J gene is TRBJ1-1, the V gene TRBV14, with 8 bases identical to TRBD1. Germline assignment: CDR1 SGHDN and CDR2 FVKESK. V lost 0 bases and J lost 2; bases outside the gene matches: 8. There are 17 residues in the CDR3. This chain's CDR3 is CASSQEFGTGRNTEAFF. CDR3 nucleotides: TGTGCCAGCAGCCAAGAGTTTGGGACAGGCCGAAACACTGAAGCTTTCTTT.

In this sample, this clone turned up a few times. The J gene is TRBJ2-7, the V gene TRBV5-1, with 7 nucleotides matching TRBD1. The germline V gene has CDR1 SGHRS and CDR2 YFSETQ. The CDR3 is 13 residues long. V was pared by 4 bases and J by 6 bases, with 7 bases of the junction left unmatched. The CDR3 loop is CASSESPGGEQYF. Written as DNA, the CDR3 is TGCGCCAGCAGCGAGAGCCCAGGGGGCGAGCAGTACTTC.

There are a few counts of this clone. The rearrangement uses TRBV9 and TRBJ1-4; D is unresolved. The V and J ends lost 4 bases and 2 bases respectively, with 12 bases between them. Germline CDR1 SGDLS, CDR2 YYNGEE. The CDR3 spans 15 residues. CDR3 bases: TGTGCCAGCAGCCTCAGCGAGAATACTAATGAAAAACTGTTTTTT. Its protein is CASSLSENTNEKLFF.

CDR3 sequence: CASSPLHEQFF. For the CDR3, the DNA is TGTGCCAGCAGCCCCCTCCATGAGCAGTTCTTC. The chain is built from TRBV7-2 and TRBJ2-1; the D is unclear. This CDR3 has 11 amino acids. Between the trimmed V and J ends, which lost 5 bases and 8 bases, there was a span of 7 bases. Germline V gene data show CDR1 as SGHTA and CDR2 as FQGNSA.

On this clone: The sample holds other DNA sequences that translate to the same CDR3. The chain links TRBV18 to TRBJ1-1, with TRBD1 matching 11 bases. The CDR3 is 14 amino acids. The V and J ends lost 6 bases and 5 bases, in that order; junction bases with no gene match: 5. Per the germline V gene, CDR1 is KGHSH and CDR2 is LQKENI. DNA for the CDR3: TGTGCCAGCTCGCCTGGGACAGGGGGGACTGAAGCTTTCTTT. It translates to CASSPGTGGTEAFF.

This clone was seen a few times. The V gene is TRBV9, the J gene TRBJ1-6; the D is unclear. V was pared by 4 bases and J by 0 bases, with 8 bases between. The CDR3 contains 15 residues. The germline V gene has CDR1 SGDLS and CDR2 YYNGEE. The CDR3 reads CASSPGASYNSPLHF. The DNA of the CDR3 is TGTGCCAGCAGCCCAGGCGCCTCCTATAATTCACCCCTCCACTTT. Full variable domain (rest looked up from reference TRBV9 and TRBJ1-6): DSGVTQTPKHLITATGQRVTLRCSPRSGDLSVYWYQQSLDQGLQFLIQYYNGEERAKGNILERFSAQQFPDLHSELNLSSLELGDSALYFCASSPGASYNSPLHFGNGTRLTVT.

This clone was counted only a few times. This sequence joins TRBV7-8 and TRBJ2-2; D gene ambiguous. V lost 1 base, J lost 1 base, and 10 bases lay in between. The germline V gene encodes CDR1 SGHVS and CDR2 FQNEAQ. The CDR3 length is 16 residues. CDR3: CASSLVSAENTGELFF. CDR3 sequence (DNA): TGTGCCAGCAGCTTAGTCTCGGCGGAGAACACCGGGGAGCTGTTTTTT.

This clone appeared a few times. The V and J genes are TRBV27 and TRBJ1-2, with 7 nucleotides matching TRBD1. Germline loops: CDR1 MNHEY, CDR2 SMNVEV (reference sequence). V was pared by 8 bases and J by 0 bases, with 6 bases of the junction left unmatched. The CDR3 sequence is 14 residues long. CDR3 loop: CASGGTATNYGYTF. CDR3 coding DNA: TGTGCCAGCGGGGGGACAGCAACTAACTATGGCTACACCTTC.

The V gene is TRBV9, the J gene TRBJ2-3, with 9 bases aligning to TRBD1. This CDR3 region has 17 residues. Losses at the gene ends were 2 bases for V and 6 bases for J; bases not matched to a gene: 13. Per germline, CDR1 SGDLS and CDR2 YYNGEE. The CDR3, as DNA: TGTGCCAGCAGCGTGGCCCCTCCGACAGGGGGTTACGATACGCAGTATTTT. Translation gives CASSVAPPTGGYDTQYF.

The CDR3 DNA sequence: TGTGCCAGCTCACCCGACAGGGGGCAAGAGGAAAAACTGTTTTTT. As protein: CASSPDRGQEEKLFF. The genes are TRBV18 and TRBJ1-4; 10 nucleotides match TRBD1. V was pared by 3 bases and J by 8 bases, with 6 bases of the junction left unmatched. The germline gives CDR1 KGHSH, CDR2 LQKENI. This CDR3 has 15 residues.

The chain carries TRBV7-8 and TRBJ2-1; possibly TRBD1 for D (5 bases). Trimming shortened V by 4 bases and J by 3 bases, and 7 bases separated the two germline ends. Germline V gene lookup returns CDR1 SGHVS and CDR2 FQNEAQ. The CDR3 is made up of 13 amino acids. The CDR3 DNA is TGTGCCAGCAGCTCCGACAGCTACAATGAGCAGTTCTTC. Translation gives CASSSDSYNEQFF.

In DNA, the CDR3 is TGCGCCAGCAGCCAGGGGACTAGCGGACCACCTGGTGAGCAGTTCTTC. Encoded protein: CASSQGTSGPPGEQFF. The chain joins TRBV4-3 to TRBJ2-1, with 11 bases aligning to TRBD2. The CDR3 sequence is 16 residues long. The germline V gene encodes CDR1 LGHNA and CDR2 YSLEER. V lost 3 bases, J lost 9 bases, and 10 bases stayed unmatched.

V and J are TRBV7-2 and TRBJ1-2; a weak D match, TRBD1 (6 bases). V lost 3 bases to trimming and J lost 0 bases, with 14 bases between them. The CDR3 has 16 residues. In germline, CDR1 is SGHTA, CDR2 FQGNSA. CDR3 bases: TGTGCCAGCAGCTTTAGGCAGGGGACAACTAACTATGGCTACACCTTC. Amino acid sequence: CASSFRQGTTNYGYTF.

V and J are TRBV10-3 and TRBJ2-7; D possibly matches TRBD1 or TRBD2 (5 bases each). Trimming cost V 3 bases and J 7 bases, with 19 bases left between them. This CDR3 contains 15 residues. Germline V gives CDR1 ENHRY, CDR2 SYGVKD. The CDR3 DNA sequence: TGTGCCATCAGTGATAATCCCGGGACCGAAAAGGAGCAGTACTTC. This gives the protein CAISDNPGTEKEQYF.

The V and J genes are TRBV7-9 and TRBJ1-5; D gene ambiguous. This CDR3 is 12 amino acids long. Per germline, CDR1 SEHNR and CDR2 FQNEAQ (reference sequence). V was cut by 5 bases and J by 5 bases, with 7 bases left in between. The chain's CDR3 is CASSEDDQPQHF. The CDR3 bases are TGTGCCAGCAGCGAGGACGATCAGCCCCAGCATTTT.